This TCR beta chain came from a study of blood T cell repertoires in COVID-19. Study details: T cells, B-cell-depleted T cells, or PBMCs provided the cDNA or gDNA that served as material.

Per the original methods: Cell counts per sample came from amplifying reference gene primers. Clones were sequenced by immunoSEQ multiplex PCR, and TCRdb holds only the in-frame ones, with some missing. The D gene and trimming were derived from the DNA, and the V and J assignments and clone size from that table. Of under 120,000 clones listed, roughly two thirds were seen once; the top ten hold roughly 6%. The CDR3 spans 17 residues. V shed 7 bases, J shed 4 bases, and the junction held 13 bases outside the gene matches. CDR1 and CDR2 from the germline V gene are LNHDA and SQIVND (reference sequence). In its sample, this clone was seen once.

The rearrangement joins TRBV19 to TRBJ2-1, with 10 bases lining up with TRBD2. This clonotype was obtained from a man older than 75 with acute or convalescent COVID-19. Sequenced input: peripheral blood. CDR3 loop: CASTSWGWTSGYNEQFF. The CDR3 region has the DNA TGTGCCAGTACCTCATGGGGATGGACTAGCGGATACAATGAGCAGTTCTTC.